One sample yielded the 10 T cell receptor beta chains listed below, sequenced in a study of blood T cell repertoires in COVID-19. The assay was immunoSEQ multiplex PCR, and TCRdb's table has in-frame clones only and misses some. The sample includes some 200,000 clones, around 89% of them seen just once. Material for sequencing was PBMCs or T cells enriched from blood (not recorded which). Source of these receptors: a woman under 30 who had recovered from COVID-19.

The gene calls are TRBV2 and TRBJ2-2, with D unclear. This CDR3 has 13 residues. The germline CDR1 and CDR2 sequences are SNHLY and FYNNEI. V lost 6 bases, J lost 9 bases, and 14 bases lay in between. The CDR3 region is CASRQNLRRELFF. The CDR3 DNA is TGTGCCAGCAGACAGAATCTGAGAAGGGAGCTGTTTTTT. Complete variable domain (other parts from reference TRBV2 and TRBJ2-2): EPEVTQTPSHQVTQMGQEVILRCVPISNHLYFYWYRQILGQKVEFLVSFYNNEISEKSEIFDDQFSVERPDGSNFTLKIRSTKLEDSAMYFCASRQNLRRELFFGEGSRLTVL.

The chain uses TRBV14 and TRBJ1-2; a possible D gene is TRBD1 (5 bases). V shed 0 bases and J shed 5 bases, with 13 bases lying between them. The CDR3 spans 15 residues. Per the germline V gene, CDR1 is SGHDN and CDR2 is FVKESK. The CDR3 DNA is TGTGCCAGCAGCCAAGATTTGGACACCGTTTATGGCTACACCTTC. Translating it yields CASSQDLDTVYGYTF.

The J gene is TRBJ2-2, the V gene TRBV24-1, with a possible D match to TRBD2 (5 bases). Trimming removed 2 bases at V and 5 bases at J, with 14 bases between. Germline V gene sequence: CDR1 KGHDR, CDR2 SFDVKD. CDR3 length: 16 residues. CDR3 sequence (DNA): TGTGCCACCAGTGATTCGAGGAGAGGGCCGACCGGGGAGCTGTTTTTT. Its protein is CATSDSRRGPTGELFF.

The DNA of the CDR3 is TGTGCCAGCAGCTTAACGGGAGGCGACACCGGGGAGCTGTTTTTT. Translated, it gives CASSLTGGDTGELFF. The rearrangement uses TRBV7-2 and TRBJ2-2, with TRBD2 matching over 7 bases. Germline CDR1 is SGHTA and CDR2 is FQGNSA. Trimming cost V 2 bases and J 3 bases; bases outside gene matches: 3. The CDR3 has 15 amino acids.

DNA of the CDR3: TGTGCCAGTAGTATACAGGGGGCATCCTACGAGCAGTACTTC. Translation gives CASSIQGASYEQYF. The chain has TRBV19 and TRBJ2-7, with TRBD1 matching 8 bases. The V gene's germline CDR1 is LNHDA and CDR2 SQIVND (reference sequence). J lost 1 base, V lost 2 bases, and 1 base had no gene match. The CDR3 contains 14 residues. Drawing the rest from reference TRBV19 and TRBJ2-7, the complete variable domain is DGGITQSPKYLFRKEGQNVTLSCEQNLNHDAMYWYRQDPGQGLRLIYYSQIVNDFQKGDIAEGYSVSREKKESFPLTVTSAQKNPTAFYLCASSIQGASYEQYFGPGTRLTVT.

The chain recombines TRBV5-6 with TRBJ2-5, with TRBD1 identical over 7 bases. V shed 5 bases and J 0 bases; nucleotides not matched to a gene: 4. The CDR3 extends over 14 amino acids. CDR1 is SGHDT and CDR2 is YYEEEE in the germline V gene. The DNA for the CDR3 is TGTGCCAGCAGTCAGACAGGGTACCAAGAGACCCAGTACTTC. It translates to CASSQTGYQETQYF. Combining the CDR3 with reference TRBV5-6 and TRBJ2-5 gives the whole variable domain DAGVTQSPTHLIKTRGQQVTLRCSPKSGHDTVSWYQQALGQGPQFIFQYYEEEERQRGNFPDRFSGHQFPNYSSELNVNALLLGDSALYLCASSQTGYQETQYFGPGTRLLVL.

The J gene is TRBJ1-6, the V gene TRBV7-9; 7 nucleotides match TRBD1. Germline V CDR1 and CDR2: SEHNR, FQNEAQ (reference sequence). The junction had 7 bases not matched to a gene; V was cut back by 5 bases and J by 9 bases. This CDR3 comprises 14 residues. CDR3 coding DNA: TGTGCCAGCAGCAAGGATCCAGGGGGTTCACCCCTCCACTTT. Translating gives CASSKDPGGSPLHF.

The chain is built from TRBV5-1 and TRBJ2-7; TRBD2 is a possible D gene (5 bases). Trimming pared 0 bases from V and 5 bases from J, leaving 9 bases between. Germline loops: CDR1 SGHRS, CDR2 YFSETQ. CDR3 size: 13 residues. Written as DNA, the CDR3 is TGCGCCAGCAGCTTGGTGGTGCGGGACGAGCAGTACTTC. It is translated as CASSLVVRDEQYF.

The gene calls are TRBV6-5 and TRBJ2-3, with D unclear. CDR1 and CDR2 (germline): MNHEY, SVGAGI. Trimming pared 0 bases from V and 9 bases from J, leaving 10 bases between. This CDR3 is built from 13 residues. The CDR3 sequence: CASSYSKTLTQYF. DNA of the CDR3: TGTGCCAGCAGTTACTCGAAGACTTTGACGCAGTATTTT.

The chain carries TRBV10-3 and TRBJ2-7; 10 bases agree with TRBD1. This CDR3 has 19 amino acids. Germline lookup yields CDR1 ENHRY and CDR2 SYGVKD. V lost 3 bases and J lost 2; bases outside the gene matches: 16. CDR3 region: CAISDPRRTGGGSPYEQYF. DNA for the CDR3: TGTGCCATCAGTGACCCCAGGCGGACAGGGGGTGGATCCCCCTACGAGCAGTACTTC.